The next 28 T cell receptor beta chains were all read from a single sample in a study of blood T cell repertoires in COVID-19. The method was immunoSEQ multiplex PCR; TCRdb's version includes in-frame clones alone and lacks a portion of them. The table records some 150,000 clones, about 82% of them present only once. Sequenced: PBMCs or T cells enriched from blood (not recorded which). These receptor sequences come from a woman aged 40 to 55 who had recovered from COVID-19.

This clone was detected once. The chain has TRBV18 and TRBJ2-5, with TRBD1 identical over 11 bases. V lost 8 bases, J lost 4 bases, and 9 bases stayed unmatched. Germline V gene lookup returns CDR1 KGHSH and CDR2 LQKENI. The length of the CDR3 is 15 residues. This chain's CDR3 is CASVRGQGAIETQYF. CDR3 nucleotides: TGTGCCAGCGTCCGCGGACAGGGGGCAATAGAGACCCAGTACTTC.

The chain links TRBV3-1 (or the pseudogene TRBV3-2) to TRBJ2-2, with 8 bases matching TRBD2. J lost 5 bases, V lost 4 bases, and 0 bases had no gene match. The CDR3 runs to 13 residues. Germline CDR1 LGHDT, CDR2 YNNKEL (reference sequence). DNA for the CDR3: TGTGCCAGCAGCCGCGGGGGGACCGGGGAGCTGTTTTTT. Translating gives CASSRGGTGELFF.

The J gene is TRBJ1-5, the V gene TRBV10-2; TRBD1 is a possible D gene (6 bases). Germline CDR1 and CDR2: WSHSY and SAAADI. The CDR3 is 15 amino acids. V lost 2 bases and J 7 bases, leaving 15 bases between the germline ends. CDR3 coding DNA: TGCGCCAGCAGTGAGGGCAGGGGAACAAGGCAGCCCCAGCATTTT. This sequence encodes CASSEGRGTRQPQHF.

V is TRBV6-2 or TRBV6-3 and J is TRBJ2-1, with TRBD2 identical over 8 bases. Trimming cost V 2 bases and J 4 bases; bases outside gene matches: 4. Germline values: CDR1 MNHEY, CDR2 SVGEGT. The CDR3 sequence is 15 residues long. The CDR3 here is CASSYVGRGYNEQFF. Written as DNA, the CDR3 is TGTGCCAGCAGTTACGTCGGGAGGGGGTACAATGAGCAGTTCTTC.

The chain employs TRBV10-2 and TRBJ2-5; the D gene is possibly TRBD2 (5 bases). V was pared by 6 bases and J by 2 bases, with 16 bases between. This CDR3 has 15 residues. Germline V lookup: CDR1 WSHSY, CDR2 SAAADI. The CDR3 spells CASRAHGLLQETQYF. In DNA, the CDR3 is TGCGCCAGCAGGGCACACGGACTGCTGCAAGAGACCCAGTACTTC.

The V call is TRBV7-8, the J call TRBJ2-7, with a possible D match to TRBD1 (7 bases). Per germline, CDR1 SGHVS and CDR2 FQNEAQ. This CDR3 is 15 amino acids long. Trimming pared 5 bases from V and 2 bases from J, leaving 16 bases between. The CDR3, as DNA: TGTGCCAGCAGCCCAGACGGAGGGGGCGCCTACGAGCAGTACTTC. Amino acids: CASSPDGGGAYEQYF.

This clone was found once. The chain is built from TRBV30 and TRBJ1-1, with D perhaps matching TRBD1 (5 bases). Germline V gives CDR1 GTSNPN, CDR2 SVGIG (reference sequence). V was pared by 0 bases and J by 4 bases, with 9 bases between. The CDR3 extends over 13 amino acids. CDR3 in amino acids: CAWSVQGVTEAFF. DNA of the CDR3: TGTGCCTGGAGTGTGCAGGGTGTCACTGAAGCTTTCTTT.

CDR3 coding DNA: TGTGCCAGCAGCTTCGGGGGGGCACAACATGAGCAGTTCTTC. This codes for CASSFGGAQHEQFF. The chain carries TRBV13 and TRBJ2-1; TRBD2 aligns across 8 bases. The CDR3 runs 14 residues. Germline V CDR1 and CDR2: PRHDT, FYEKMQ (reference sequence). With 3 bases clipped from V and 8 bases from J, the junction kept 6 bases outside the gene matches.

The J gene is TRBJ2-7, the V gene TRBV6-5; 7 positions match TRBD2. Per germline, CDR1 MNHEY and CDR2 SVGAGI. This CDR3 is built from 14 residues. Trimming removed 5 bases from V and 3 bases from J; junction bases left unmatched: 7. The CDR3 reads CASSPRASGYEQYF. Written as DNA, the CDR3 is TGTGCCAGCAGTCCCCGGGCTAGCGGCTACGAGCAGTACTTC.

This chain joins TRBV2 and TRBJ1-6, with unresolved D. Trimming left V 7 bases short and J 3 bases short, with 13 bases between. CDR3 size: 15 residues. The germline CDR1 and CDR2 sequences are SNHLY and FYNNEI. CDR3 nucleotides: TGTGCCAGCAATCCCCCGGAGGTCTATAATTCACCCCTCCACTTT. This codes for CASNPPEVYNSPLHF. The full variable domain, with the rest looked up from reference TRBV2 and TRBJ1-6, is EPEVTQTPSHQVTQMGQEVILRCVPISNHLYFYWYRQILGQKVEFLVSFYNNEISEKSEIFDDQFSVERPDGSNFTLKIRSTKLEDSAMYFCASNPPEVYNSPLHFGNGTRLTVT.

The genes are TRBV10-2 and TRBJ1-2, with 9 bases aligning to TRBD1. The CDR3 runs 13 residues. V shed 2 bases and J 7 bases; nucleotides not matched to a gene: 2. Germline V gives CDR1 WSHSY, CDR2 SAAADI. DNA for the CDR3: TGCGCCAGCAGTGAGGGGACAGGGCTTGGCTACACCTTC. Its protein product is CASSEGTGLGYTF.

The rearrangement uses TRBV27 and TRBJ2-7, with unresolved D. Trimming shortened V by 2 bases and J by 4 bases, and 15 bases separated the two germline ends. This CDR3 is 15 amino acids long. Germline CDR1 is MNHEY and CDR2 is SMNVEV (reference sequence). The CDR3 DNA reads as TGTGCCAGCAGTTTAGAGCCCGGTGCCTCTTACGAGCAGTACTTC. Protein product: CASSLEPGASYEQYF.

This clone was picked up one time. The CDR3 coding sequence is TGTGCCAGCAGACTGGACAGCGCCTACGAGCAGTACTTC. Amino acid sequence: CASRLDSAYEQYF. The genes are TRBV2 and TRBJ2-7, with D perhaps matching TRBD1 (6 bases). Trimming left V 6 bases short and J 2 bases short, with 11 bases between. This CDR3 region has 13 residues. CDR1 is SNHLY, CDR2 FYNNEI, per germline.

The chain carries TRBV19 and TRBJ1-6; D gene uncertain. Germline assignment: CDR1 LNHDA and CDR2 SQIVND (reference sequence). This CDR3 is built from 15 residues. With 3 bases removed from V and 3 bases from J, the gap between germline ends came to 9 bases. In nucleotides, the CDR3 is TGTGCCAGTAGTATGCGGTCAGACTATAATTCACCCCTCCACTTT. Translating gives CASSMRSDYNSPLHF.

This clone has just a few counts. V gene TRBV7-9 combines with J gene TRBJ1-1; tentative D call: TRBD1 (5 bases). The CDR3 has 16 residues. V was trimmed by 1 base and J by 0 bases, leaving 12 bases between them. Per the germline V gene, CDR1 is SEHNR and CDR2 is FQNEAQ (reference sequence). The DNA of the CDR3 is TGTGCCAGCAGCTTAGAATCAGGGTTTATGAACACTGAAGCTTTCTTT. This translates into CASSLESGFMNTEAFF. The variable domain in full, with the rest retrieved from reference TRBV7-9 and TRBJ1-1, is DTGVSQNPRHKITKRGQNVTFRCDPISEHNRLYWYRQTLGQGPEFLTYFQNEAQLEKSRLLSDRFSAERPKGSFSTLEIQRTEQGDSAMYLCASSLESGFMNTEAFFGQGTRLTVV.

The chain links TRBV5-8 to TRBJ2-3; 10 bases line up with TRBD2. The CDR3 is 16 amino acids. Germline CDR1 SGHTS, CDR2 YDEGEE. Trimming cost V 0 bases and J 1 base; bases outside gene matches: 2. CDR3 DNA: TGTGCCAGCAGCTTGGGGGGGACTAGCGGCACAGATACGCAGTATTTT. This translates into CASSLGGTSGTDTQYF.

The chain has TRBV2 and TRBJ1-4, with a possible D match to TRBD1 (6 bases). With 7 bases removed from V and 2 bases from J, the gap between germline ends came to 11 bases. CDR3 length: 14 amino acids. Looked up from germline, CDR1 is SNHLY and CDR2 is FYNNEI. The CDR3, as DNA: TGTGCCAGCACCACAGGGAATACTAATGAAAAACTGTTTTTT. This gives the protein CASTTGNTNEKLFF. Based on the CDR3 plus reference TRBV2 and TRBJ1-4, the full variable domain is EPEVTQTPSHQVTQMGQEVILRCVPISNHLYFYWYRQILGQKVEFLVSFYNNEISEKSEIFDDQFSVERPDGSNFTLKIRSTKLEDSAMYFCASTTGNTNEKLFFGSGTQLSVL.

The rearrangement links TRBV5-1 to TRBJ2-7; 11 nucleotides agree with TRBD2. Germline V gene sequence: CDR1 SGHRS, CDR2 YFSETQ. The V segment lost 0 bases and the J segment 1 base; nucleotides outside the gene matches: 9. This CDR3 has 18 amino acids. CDR3 DNA: TGCGCCAGCAGCTTGGCCTCTCGATTAGCGGGAGGGTCCTACGAGCAGTACTTC. Translation: CASSLASRLAGGSYEQYF.

The rearrangement uses TRBV6-5 and TRBJ2-7, with a tentative D call TRBD2 (6 bases). Trimming took off 7 bases at V and 2 bases at J, with 18 bases between the two ends. Germline V lookup: CDR1 MNHEY, CDR2 SVGAGI. The CDR3 runs 15 residues. The CDR3 spells CASTLSGTAPYEQYF. The CDR3, as DNA: TGTGCCAGCACTTTATCCGGGACTGCCCCCTACGAGCAGTACTTC.

The chain couples TRBV6-2 or TRBV6-3 to TRBJ1-5; tentative D call: TRBD1 (6 bases). Germline V gene data show CDR1 as MNHEY and CDR2 as SVGEGT. Trimming shortened V by 4 bases and J by 0 bases, and 7 bases separated the two germline ends. This CDR3 region has 14 residues. The CDR3 here is CASSWTASNQPQHF. CDR3 DNA: TGTGCCAGCAGTTGGACAGCTAGCAATCAGCCCCAGCATTTT.

V is TRBV27 and J is TRBJ2-2, with D tentatively TRBD2 (6 bases). Trimming stripped 6 bases from V and 6 bases from J, with 14 bases between. CDR1 MNHEY and CDR2 SMNVEV come from the germline V gene (reference sequence). CDR3 length equals 14 residues. The CDR3 region is CASRRSGVAGELFF. In nucleotides, the CDR3 is TGTGCCAGCAGGCGATCGGGGGTGGCCGGGGAGCTGTTTTTT.

The V and J genes are TRBV2 and TRBJ1-3, with TRBD1 matching 7 bases. Germline lookup yields CDR1 SNHLY and CDR2 FYNNEI. The ends lost 7 bases at V and 2 bases at J; junction bases unmatched: 5. The CDR3 consists of 14 residues. The CDR3 sequence is CASTEDRAGNTIYF. The CDR3 DNA is TGTGCCAGCACCGAAGACAGGGCTGGAAACACCATATATTTT.

This clone occurred many times. The chain couples TRBV7-9 to TRBJ2-1; 11 bases are a match to TRBD2. Germline V lookup: CDR1 SEHNR, CDR2 FQNEAQ (reference sequence). V was clipped by 4 bases and J by 4 bases; unmatched bases: 3. The CDR3 runs 15 residues. The CDR3 DNA sequence: TGTGCCAGCAGCTCTCGACTAGCGGGGTACAATGAGCAGTTCTTC. The encoded protein is CASSSRLAGYNEQFF.

This clone has just one count. This chain connects TRBV27 to TRBJ1-2, with TRBD1 as a possible D gene (5 bases). The CDR3 consists of 14 residues. The ends were cut back, 6 bases at V and 4 bases at J, with 15 bases in the middle. Germline assignment: CDR1 MNHEY and CDR2 SMNVEV (reference sequence). Written as DNA, the CDR3 is TGTGCCAGCAGGTTAACACAGGATTTCTATGGCTACACCTTC. Its translation: CASRLTQDFYGYTF.

This sequence joins TRBV6-5 and TRBJ1-1, with 8 bases lining up with TRBD1. V shed 5 bases, J shed 4 bases, and the junction held 3 bases outside the gene matches. The germline gives CDR1 MNHEY, CDR2 SVGAGI. The CDR3 consists of 13 residues. CDR3 DNA sequence: TGTGCCAGCAGTCGCACAGGGGGCACTGAAGCTTTCTTT. It codes for CASSRTGGTEAFF.

The rearrangement joins TRBV6-5 to TRBJ2-4, with unresolved D. With 6 bases removed from V and 6 bases from J, the gap between germline ends came to 15 bases. The CDR3 is 14 residues long. Germline V gene data show CDR1 as MNHEY and CDR2 as SVGAGI. CDR3 coding DNA: TGTGCCAGCAGCCCCTCGTCCAGACTAAACATTCAGTACTTC. Encoded protein: CASSPSSRLNIQYF.

The rearrangement joins TRBV7-3 to TRBJ1-1; D uncertain. V was cut by 5 bases and J by 1 base, with 8 bases left in between. The germline V gene has CDR1 SGHTA and CDR2 FQGTGA. CDR3 length: 13 amino acids. The CDR3 nucleotides read TGTGCCAGCAGCGAGAGCCCGAACACTGAAGCTTTCTTT. Protein product: CASSESPNTEAFF.

The rearrangement links TRBV21-1 to TRBJ1-2; TRBD1 is the table's D call, not checked against the DNA. TRBV21-1 represents a pseudogene. The CDR3 runs 17 residues. The CDR3 reads CASSPRQGARFNYGYTF. The CDR3 region has the DNA TGTGCCAGCAGCCCTCGACAGGGGGCGCGTTTTAACTATGGCTACACCTTC.